These 26 T cell receptor beta chains were sequenced from one sample in a study of T cell repertoires in cytomegalovirus infection. MiXCR was run by TCRdb on the reads, yielding one entry per CDR3 protein. The sample contains about 890,000 distinct CDR3 sequences, around 29% of which appear only once. These receptors are not linked to any known antigen. Specimen: cultured CD8+ T cells from PBMCs, collected from culture after CMV antigen stimulation. The receptors were sampled from a human donor in good health (CMV status not recorded). Some clones in this sample may be carry-over from other donors' samples.

This clonotype occurred a few times. DNA of the CDR3: TGTGCCAGCAGTTCGGGACACGCAAACATGAACACTGAAGCTTTCTTT. The encoded protein is CASSSGHANMNTEAFF. This chain joins TRBV28 and TRBJ1-1, with TRBD1 as a possible D gene (6 bases). The V end was cut by 4 bases, the J end by 0 bases, with 15 bases between. Looked up from germline, CDR1 is MDHEN and CDR2 is SYDVKM. The CDR3 has 16 residues.

This clonotype has a count of ten or more. V usage is TRBV7-6 and J usage is TRBJ2-1; TRBD1 aligns across 9 bases. This CDR3 spans 15 amino acids. Trimming at V came to 6 bases and at J to 3 bases, leaving 6 bases not matched to a gene. Germline V gene lookup returns CDR1 SGHVS and CDR2 FNYEAQ. The CDR3 is CASSRTGERYNEQFF. The CDR3 DNA reads as TGTGCCAGCAGTCGGACAGGGGAGCGCTACAATGAGCAGTTCTTC.

This clonotype showed up just a few times. The chain recombines TRBV28 with TRBJ1-1; unclear D gene. This CDR3 contains 15 residues. Germline CDR1 MDHEN, CDR2 SYDVKM. The V and J ends lost 2 bases and 3 bases respectively, with 13 bases between them. The CDR3 coding sequence is TGTGCCAGCAGTTTAGTTTCCTCCCGCGACACTGAAGCTTTCTTT. Translated: CASSLVSSRDTEAFF.

The chain couples TRBV6-5 to TRBJ2-2; D is uncertain. The CDR3 has 16 residues. V lost 0 bases and J 2 bases, leaving 10 bases between the germline ends. From germline, CDR1 is MNHEY and CDR2 SVGAGI. CDR3 sequence (DNA): TGTGCCAGCAGTTACTCGGCCCCGGATAACACCGGGGAGCTGTTTTTT. Its protein is CASSYSAPDNTGELFF.

This clonotype was counted between two and nine times. In DNA, the CDR3 is TGTGCCAGCAGCTTGGCCAGGGGGCTTATAGATACGCAGTATTTT. Translation: CASSLARGLIDTQYF. This rearrangement joins TRBV5-6 to TRBJ2-3; 8 bases are shared with TRBD1. CDR1 is SGHDT, CDR2 YYEEEE, per germline. The V segment lost 0 bases and the J segment 5 bases; nucleotides outside the gene matches: 5. CDR3 length: 15 amino acids.

This clonotype was seen a few times. V gene TRBV25-1 combines with J gene TRBJ1-4; D ambiguous. The CDR3 is 14 residues long. V lost 1 base and J 6 bases, leaving 9 bases between the germline ends. Germline-derived CDR1 and CDR2 are MGHDK and SYGVNS. The CDR3 nucleotides read TGTGCCAGCAGTGAATTGGACTCGGATGAAAAACTGTTTTTT. This sequence encodes CASSELDSDEKLFF.

This clonotype was observed a handful of times. The V call is TRBV4-3, the J call TRBJ1-2; a possible D gene is TRBD1 (6 bases). CDR1 is LGHNA and CDR2 is YSLEER in the germline V gene. The V and J ends lost 0 bases and 7 bases respectively, with 15 bases between them. This CDR3 contains 15 residues. The CDR3 DNA reads TGCGCCAGCAGCCAAGATGAGGGGGGGTACCTTGGCTACACCTTC. Translation gives CASSQDEGGYLGYTF.

In this sample, this clonotype turned up a few times. This rearrangement joins TRBV28 to TRBJ2-5, with D possibly being TRBD1 (6 bases). Trimming pared 6 bases from V and 1 base from J, leaving 15 bases between. CDR1 is MDHEN and CDR2 is SYDVKM in the germline V gene. CDR3 length equals 15 residues. CDR3: CASSLGQQSQETQYF. CDR3 coding DNA: TGTGCCAGCAGCCTCGGACAGCAAAGCCAAGAGACCCAGTACTTC.

This clonotype occurred once. The J gene is TRBJ1-2, the V gene TRBV7-9, with D perhaps matching TRBD1 (5 bases). Germline CDR1 is SEHNR and CDR2 is FQNEAQ (reference sequence). This CDR3 comprises 15 residues. The ends were cut back, 4 bases at V and 5 bases at J, with 17 bases in the middle. CDR3 sequence: CASSSAGTHYYGYTF. CDR3 bases: TGTGCCAGCAGCTCAGCAGGGACTCACTATTATGGCTACACCTTC. Full variable domain (rest looked up from reference TRBV7-9 and TRBJ1-2): DTGVSQNPRHKITKRGQNVTFRCDPISEHNRLYWYRQTLGQGPEFLTYFQNEAQLEKSRLLSDRFSAERPKGSFSTLEIQRTEQGDSAMYLCASSSAGTHYYGYTFGSGTRLTVV.

The chain couples TRBV6-2 or TRBV6-3 to TRBJ1-3; 11 bases are a match to TRBD1. Trimming cost V 7 bases and J 1 base; bases outside gene matches: 6. The CDR3 has 16 amino acids. CDR1 is MNHEY and CDR2 is SVGEGT in the germline V gene. Here the CDR3 DNA reads TGTGCCAGCACCTACGGACAGGGGGCTTCTGGAAACACCATATATTTT. Translation gives CASTYGQGASGNTIYF.

The genes are TRBV4-1 and TRBJ2-5, with 9 nucleotides matching TRBD1. This CDR3 contains 16 residues. CDR1 MGHRA and CDR2 YSYEKL come from the germline V gene. The trim removed 4 bases at V and 3 bases at J, leaving 9 bases unmatched. CDR3 sequence (DNA): TGCGCCAGCAGCCCCCCTGATACAGGGGGCGAAGAGACCCAGTACTTC. This encodes CASSPPDTGGEETQYF.

The sample holds a few counts of this clonotype. Here the CDR3 reads CASSQAFRDTHNNEQFF. For the CDR3, the DNA is TGCGCCAGCAGCCAAGCCTTCCGGGACACTCACAACAATGAGCAGTTCTTC. The chain combines TRBV4-1 with TRBJ2-1, with a tentative D call TRBD1 (6 bases). Deletions cut 1 base from V and 5 bases from J, with 18 bases between. The CDR3 spans 17 residues. CDR1 and CDR2 (germline): MGHRA, YSYEKL.

This clonotype was detected many times. The V gene is TRBV7-8, the J gene TRBJ2-1, with D hard to call. Germline V lookup: CDR1 SGHVS, CDR2 FQNEAQ. V gave up 1 base and J gave up 9 bases, with 4 bases separating them. The CDR3 consists of 11 residues. As DNA, the CDR3 is TGTGCCAGCAGCTTAGTAAGTGAGCAGTTCTTC. This encodes CASSLVSEQFF.

The V and J genes are TRBV12-3 or TRBV12-4 and TRBJ2-5; 8 bases match TRBD2. This CDR3 spans 18 amino acids. The ends lost 4 bases at V and 4 bases at J; junction bases unmatched: 17. CDR3 bases: TGTGCCAGCAGTTCCGCCGGGACTAGTAGGCCGGGGGGAGAGACCCAGTACTTC. Translation: CASSSAGTSRPGGETQYF.

A note on this clonotype: This may arise from a read error, as a much more abundant clone is one base away. This rearrangement joins TRBV7-2 to TRBJ1-1; a weak D match, TRBD1 (6 bases). Germline CDR1 and CDR2: SGHTA and FQGNSA. The CDR3 length is 13 residues. The CDR3 reads CASNLGGVGVAFF. The CDR3 nucleotides are TGTGCCAGCAACTTAGGGGGGGTCGGTGTGGCTTTCTTT.

This clonotype was seen ten or more times. This sequence joins TRBV7-2 and TRBJ2-5; 10 bases align to TRBD2. The CDR3 extends over 15 amino acids. The ends lost 4 bases at V and 5 bases at J; junction bases unmatched: 7. Germline V gene data show CDR1 as SGHTA and CDR2 as FQGNSA. The CDR3 here is CASSSTAGGLETQYF. The CDR3 DNA is TGTGCCAGCAGCTCTACAGCGGGGGGGTTGGAGACCCAGTACTTC.

Only a few counts were recorded for this clonotype. The V call is TRBV10-1, the J call TRBJ2-1, with D uncertain. CDR3 length: 19 amino acids. The V end was cut by 0 bases, the J end by 2 bases, with 20 bases between. Germline CDR1 reads WNHNN; CDR2 reads SYGVQD (reference sequence). CDR3 protein: CASSESAVAGLGPYNEQFF. The CDR3 nucleotides read TGCGCCAGCAGTGAGTCGGCAGTGGCCGGGTTGGGCCCCTACAATGAGCAGTTCTTC.

The chain joins TRBV19 to TRBJ1-1; tentative D call: TRBD1 (5 bases). V lost 3 bases and J lost 0, with 11 bases in between. This CDR3 has 15 residues. Germline CDR1 LNHDA, CDR2 SQIVND (reference sequence). The CDR3 DNA reads as TGTGCCAGTAGTATCCCCGGGACGCTGAACACTGAAGCTTTCTTT. Protein product: CASSIPGTLNTEAFF.

This clonotype was observed at least ten times. The chain is built from TRBV6-2 or TRBV6-3 and TRBJ2-5; perhaps TRBD2 as D (5 bases). V lost 4 bases to trimming and J lost 1 base, with 10 bases between them. CDR3 length: 14 residues. Per germline, CDR1 MNHEY and CDR2 SVGEGT. The CDR3 region has the DNA TGTGCCAGCAGTTCCCTCCGGGGCCAAGAGACCCAGTACTTC. Amino acid sequence: CASSSLRGQETQYF.

The chain has TRBV11-2 and TRBJ2-5; the D gene is possibly TRBD1 (5 bases). The CDR3 length is 15 residues. V lost 7 bases to trimming and J lost 4 bases, with 19 bases between them. From germline, CDR1 is SGHAT and CDR2 FQNNGV. DNA for the CDR3: TGTGCCAGCAACAACAAGTTTTCTCAGGGAGAGACCCAGTACTTC. Its translation is CASNNKFSQGETQYF.

V gene TRBV12-5 combines with J gene TRBJ2-5; 7 positions agree with TRBD1. The germline V gene has CDR1 LGHNT and CDR2 FRNRAP. V dropped 6 bases and J dropped 5; count of bases not matched to a gene: 6. This CDR3 is 13 amino acids long. Here the CDR3 reads CASGHRGYETQYF. CDR3 DNA: TGTGCTAGTGGCCACAGGGGATATGAGACCCAGTACTTC.

The rearrangement uses TRBV19 and TRBJ2-1, with a weak D call TRBD2 (6 bases). Germline CDR1 and CDR2: LNHDA and SQIVND (reference sequence). The V end lost 3 bases, the J end lost 2 bases, and 11 bases lay between the germline ends. This CDR3 region has 15 residues. CDR3 sequence reads: CASSIQRVPYNEQFF. In DNA form, the CDR3 reads TGTGCCAGTAGTATCCAGCGGGTCCCCTACAATGAGCAGTTCTTC.

V gene TRBV20-1 combines with J gene TRBJ1-2; the match to TRBD1 covers 10 bases. The germline V gene encodes CDR1 DFQATT and CDR2 SNEGSKA (reference sequence). V shed 5 bases and J 5 bases; nucleotides not matched to a gene: 5. The CDR3 totals 13 residues. This CDR3 is CSAFDRGLYGYTF. The CDR3 nucleotides are TGCAGTGCTTTCGACAGGGGGCTTTATGGCTACACCTTC.

This clonotype was recorded at least ten times. The chain recombines TRBV7-9 with TRBJ1-2, with D unresolved. The CDR3 is made up of 15 amino acids. The germline gives CDR1 SEHNR, CDR2 FQNEAQ (reference sequence). The V end was cut by 5 bases, the J end by 1 base, with 14 bases between. CDR3 DNA: TGTGCCAGCAGCCGGGATGAGGGCCTTAACTATGGCTACACCTTC. Encoded protein: CASSRDEGLNYGYTF.

Ten or more counts support this clonotype. The CDR3 protein is CASSLGEGVTEAFF. The DNA for the CDR3 is TGTGCCAGCAGCTTAGGAGAGGGTGTGACTGAAGCTTTCTTT. The V gene is TRBV7-6, the J gene TRBJ1-1; unclear D gene. V was pared by 1 base and J by 5 bases, with 11 bases between. The CDR3 contains 14 residues. Germline values: CDR1 SGHVS, CDR2 FNYEAQ.

The chain is built from TRBV6-8 and TRBJ1-4; D is unresolved. V shed 2 bases and J shed 13 bases, with 8 bases lying between them. The CDR3 contains 11 residues. CDR1 is MNHGY, CDR2 SAAAGT, per germline. Here the CDR3 reads CASSYPGRLFF. The DNA for the CDR3 is TGTGCCAGCAGTTACCCGGGTCGACTGTTTTTT.